What follows are 23 T cell receptor beta chains derived from one specimen sequenced in a study of cytomegalovirus exposure and HLA in healthy donors. Profiling relied on immunoSEQ multiplex PCR, and the TCRdb table lists in-frame clones only, not all of them. The table shows 260,000 or so clones, with approximately 87% occurring only once. The specimen was PBMCs. The source is a young man in good health and CMV-seronegative.

The chain employs TRBV7-2 and TRBJ1-6, with D possibly being TRBD1 (6 bases). Trimming pared 5 bases from V and 10 bases from J, leaving 9 bases between. Germline-derived CDR1 and CDR2 are SGHTA and FQGNSA. The CDR3 spans 12 residues. CDR3 residues: CASSRDTSPLHF. For the CDR3, the DNA is TGTGCCAGCAGCCGGGACACGTCACCCCTCCACTTT.

The V and J genes are TRBV4-3 and TRBJ2-5; 9 nucleotides agree with TRBD2. Germline CDR1 LGHNA, CDR2 YSLEER. The CDR3 spans 15 residues. V was pared by 0 bases and J by 5 bases, with 4 bases of the junction left unmatched. The CDR3 spells CASSQDASGKETQYF. The CDR3 nucleotides read TGCGCCAGCAGCCAAGATGCTAGCGGGAAGGAGACCCAGTACTTC.

The gene calls are TRBV19 and TRBJ2-1, with TRBD2 matching 10 bases. Germline values: CDR1 LNHDA, CDR2 SQIVND (reference sequence). Trimming at V came to 1 base and at J to 4 bases, leaving 10 bases not matched to a gene. This CDR3 is built from 18 residues. CDR3 nucleotide sequence: TGTGCCAGTAGTATAGGGTTTAGGGGACTAGCGAGATACAATGAGCAGTTCTTC. This sequence encodes CASSIGFRGLARYNEQFF.

V usage is TRBV30 and J usage is TRBJ2-7; D is possibly TRBD1 (5 bases). Germline lookup yields CDR1 GTSNPN and CDR2 SVGIG (reference sequence). Trimming took 0 bases from V and 6 from J, leaving 9 bases between them. This CDR3 is built from 12 residues. The CDR3 region has the DNA TGTGCCTGGAGTGTTAGTGGGGCCGAGCAGTACTTC. Translation gives CAWSVSGAEQYF.

This chain uses TRBV28 with TRBJ1-1; D call uncertain. V was pared by 2 bases and J by 2 bases, with 3 bases between. CDR1 and CDR2 from the germline V gene are MDHEN and SYDVKM. CDR3 length equals 12 residues. CDR3 sequence: CASSLQNTEAFF. In DNA form, the CDR3 reads TGTGCCAGCAGTTTACAAAACACTGAAGCTTTCTTT.

This rearrangement joins TRBV19 to TRBJ2-7, with D possibly being TRBD2 (7 bases). The CDR3 covers 12 residues. Trimming removed 7 bases from V and 7 bases from J, with 14 bases in between. The germline V gene encodes CDR1 LNHDA and CDR2 SQIVND (reference sequence). Here the CDR3 reads CASTAGAGEQYF. The CDR3 coding sequence is TGTGCCAGTACGGCGGGGGCAGGGGAGCAGTACTTC.

This rearrangement joins TRBV5-4 to TRBJ1-2, with 9 bases matching TRBD1. Losses at the gene ends were 0 bases for V and 8 bases for J; bases not matched to a gene: 2. This CDR3 has 13 amino acids. Germline V gene lookup returns CDR1 SGHNT and CDR2 YYREEE (reference sequence). CDR3 amino acids: CASSLGDRVGYTF. In DNA, the CDR3 is TGTGCCAGCAGCTTGGGGGACAGGGTAGGCTACACCTTC.

In its sample, this clone was seen once. The genes are TRBV5-4 and TRBJ2-5; the match to TRBD1 covers 9 bases. Germline V gene data show CDR1 as SGHNT and CDR2 as YYREEE (reference sequence). The CDR3 length is 13 residues. Trimming at V came to 4 bases and at J to 4 bases, leaving 2 bases not matched to a gene. The chain's CDR3 is CASSTGGRETQYF. The CDR3, as DNA: TGTGCCAGCAGCACAGGGGGCAGAGAGACCCAGTACTTC.

The chain has TRBV28 and TRBJ1-5; D is possibly TRBD1 (6 bases). The CDR3 loop spans 14 amino acids. V lost 6 bases and J lost 4, with 13 bases in between. CDR1 and CDR2 (germline): MDHEN, SYDVKM. DNA for the CDR3: TGTGCCAGCAGCCAGGACAGCGTAAATCAGCCCCAGCATTTT. Its protein product is CASSQDSVNQPQHF.

This chain links TRBV4-1 with TRBJ1-3; TRBD1 is a possible D gene (6 bases). V shed 1 base and J shed 0 bases, with 13 bases lying between them. Germline V CDR1 and CDR2: MGHRA, YSYEKL. The CDR3 extends over 17 amino acids. This CDR3 reads CASSQVAQGFSGNTIYF. The CDR3 DNA reads TGCGCCAGCAGCCAAGTCGCACAGGGCTTCTCTGGAAACACCATATATTTT.

V is TRBV9 and J is TRBJ2-3; 9 positions match TRBD2. The V gene's germline CDR1 is SGDLS and CDR2 YYNGEE. J lost 6 bases, V lost 4 bases, and 12 bases had no gene match. CDR3 length: 16 residues. The CDR3 region has the DNA TGTGCCAGCAGCTCCCGAGGGCGGGGGGGCCCGGATACGCAGTATTTT. It yields the protein CASSSRGRGGPDTQYF.

CDR3 loop: CSVESRGQTQYF. The CDR3 DNA reads as TGCAGCGTTGAAAGCAGGGGACAGACCCAGTACTTC. The chain links TRBV29-1 to TRBJ2-5; possibly TRBD1 for D (6 bases). The germline V gene has CDR1 SQVTM and CDR2 ANQGSEA. This CDR3 has 12 amino acids. The germline V and J ends were trimmed by 2 bases and 6 bases, with 10 bases remaining between them.

The chain combines TRBV28 with TRBJ2-7; D gene ambiguous. Germline CDR1 MDHEN, CDR2 SYDVKM. V shed 2 bases and J shed 6 bases, with 14 bases lying between them. The CDR3 loop spans 14 amino acids. CDR3 sequence (DNA): TGTGCCAGCAGTTTAGGGCAGGTACAGAGCGAGCAGTACTTC. Its protein product is CASSLGQVQSEQYF.

The V gene is TRBV11-2, the J gene TRBJ2-5, with 10 bases matching TRBD2. V was pared by 3 bases and J by 5 bases, with 6 bases of the junction left unmatched. The CDR3 is 15 amino acids. CDR1 SGHAT and CDR2 FQNNGV come from the germline V gene. CDR3 sequence (DNA): TGTGCCAGCAGCTTGGCTAGCGGGGGTCCGGAGACCCAGTACTTC. Residues: CASSLASGGPETQYF.

The genes are TRBV20-1 and TRBJ2-7, with D hard to call. Deletions cut 5 bases from V and 2 bases from J, with 7 bases between. The CDR3 is 11 amino acids. Germline loops: CDR1 DFQATT, CDR2 SNEGSKA (reference sequence). As DNA, the CDR3 is TGCAGTGCTGGTCAGACCTACGAGCAGTACTTC. This encodes CSAGQTYEQYF.

The rearrangement uses TRBV4-2 and TRBJ1-6, with TRBD1 as a possible D gene (6 bases). CDR1 is LGHNA and CDR2 is YNFKEQ in the germline V gene. The CDR3 spans 15 residues. V was shortened by 3 bases and J by 10 bases, with 16 bases between the two germline ends. The CDR3 coding sequence is TGTGCCAGCAGCCAGAAGGGACACTCCGGGTCACCCCTCCACTTT. It encodes CASSQKGHSGSPLHF.

The chain has TRBV20-1 and TRBJ1-1; D is possibly TRBD1 (5 bases). The germline gives CDR1 DFQATT, CDR2 SNEGSKA (reference sequence). V was shortened by 2 bases and J by 11 bases, with 12 bases between the two germline ends. The CDR3 is made up of 11 amino acids. The CDR3 loop reads CSARQQVEAFF. CDR3 nucleotide sequence: TGCAGTGCTAGACAACAGGTTGAGGCTTTCTTT.

The rearrangement uses TRBV7-3 and TRBJ2-7; D is possibly TRBD2 (6 bases). CDR1 and CDR2 (germline): SGHTA, FQGTGA. CDR3 length: 12 amino acids. Trimming took 2 bases from V and 6 from J, leaving 8 bases between them. CDR3 region: CASSLQEGEQYF. CDR3 bases: TGTGCCAGCAGCTTACAGGAGGGCGAGCAGTACTTC.

The CDR3 coding sequence is TGCGCCAGCAGCTCCGACAGAAAGTACATGAACACTGAAGCTTTCTTT. Protein: CASSSDRKYMNTEAFF. The chain employs TRBV4-1 and TRBJ1-1, with a possible D match to TRBD1 (5 bases). The germline gives CDR1 MGHRA, CDR2 YSYEKL. The V end was cut by 5 bases, the J end by 0 bases, with 16 bases between. The CDR3 extends over 16 amino acids.

This chain connects TRBV27 to TRBJ2-2, with a weak D call TRBD2 (6 bases). The V gene lost 8 bases and the J gene lost 6 bases, with 19 bases spanning the gap. Germline values: CDR1 MNHEY, CDR2 SMNVEV (reference sequence). CDR3 length: 15 amino acids. CDR3 nucleotide sequence: TGTGCCAGCGGCTTCTTGGCGGGGCGCGCCGGGGAGCTGTTTTTT. Protein: CASGFLAGRAGELFF.

This rearrangement joins TRBV5-1 to TRBJ2-1; D is ambiguous. The CDR3 totals 13 residues. The germline V and J ends were trimmed by 3 bases and 2 bases, with 6 bases remaining between them. The germline gives CDR1 SGHRS, CDR2 YFSETQ. CDR3 DNA sequence: TGCGCCAGCAGCTCATACACCTACAATGAGCAGTTCTTC. It encodes CASSSYTYNEQFF.

The chain recombines TRBV4-1 with TRBJ2-5; possible D gene TRBD1, 5 bases. V was shortened by 0 bases and J by 5 bases, with 13 bases between the two germline ends. The CDR3 consists of 15 residues. CDR1 is MGHRA and CDR2 is YSYEKL in the germline V gene. The CDR3 DNA reads TGCGCCAGCAGCCAAGAACAGGCCAGGGATGAGACCCAGTACTTC. Its translation is CASSQEQARDETQYF.

The rearrangement links TRBV2 to TRBJ2-1; TRBD2 aligns across 10 bases. This CDR3 spans 15 amino acids. V was pared by 6 bases and J by 9 bases, with 11 bases of the junction left unmatched. Germline-derived CDR1 and CDR2 are SNHLY and FYNNEI. CDR3 nucleotides: TGTGCCAGCAGGGAGCGGCTAGCGGGAGTTTCTGAGCAGTTCTTC. The encoded protein is CASRERLAGVSEQFF.